Sequencing of this TCR beta chain was carried out in a study of cytomegalovirus exposure and HLA in healthy donors. Researchers ran the PCR with 60 Vbeta and 13 Jbeta primers. Clones were read by immunoSEQ multiplex PCR, and TCRdb kept only the in-frame ones, dropping some. The data hold 190,000 or so clones, with around 83% observed a single time. Donors counted as nominally healthy when sampled, yet unrecorded immune exposures were likely. CDR3 size: 13 residues. Between the trimmed V and J ends, which lost 7 bases and 1 base, there was a span of 8 bases. Germline V gene sequence: CDR1 LGHNA, CDR2 YNFKEQ. As concerns this clone: Its cognate antigen is unknown.

General study findings and limits: Reports indicate that TCR beta sequences accurately predicted the HLA-A and HLA-B alleles of most subjects. Association of approximately 16,000 TCR beta sequences with HLA alleles was found at 0.05 false discovery rate in a later analysis.

The receptor was isolated from a man over 45 in good health and CMV-seronegative. The chain links TRBV4-2 to TRBJ1-3; D remains unclear. What was sequenced was PBMCs. CDR3 nucleotides: TGTGCCAGCACTATCGCTTCTGGAAACACCATATATTTT. It encodes CASTIASGNTIYF.